A selection of T cell receptor beta chains follows, all from one sample in a study of Ad26.COV2.S vaccination and SARS-CoV-2 variants. Assay: immunoSEQ multiplex PCR; the TCRdb copy retains only in-frame clones and omits some. The sample lists fewer than 500,000 clones, around 91% occurring once. This sample comprised peripheral blood, obtained in a trial of Ad26.COV2.S vaccine versus placebo. Every receptor here comes from a person aged 18-60 years who received the Ad26.COV2.S COVID-19 vaccine or a placebo. Each CDR3 is given with its conserved first and last residue. Fields, in order: CDR3 protein, J gene, V gene.

cdr3_aa: CASSIEVGAGSSYEQYF; j_call: TRBJ2-7; v_call: TRBV19
cdr3_aa: CATVRTDGNFHEQYF; j_call: TRBJ2-7; v_call: TRBV28
cdr3_aa: CSVGGTTYEQYF; j_call: TRBJ2-7; v_call: TRBV29-1
cdr3_aa: CASSQDRMGTQYF; j_call: TRBJ2-5; v_call: TRBV4-2
cdr3_aa: CASSGHQGLGDEQYF; j_call: TRBJ2-7; v_call: TRBV28
cdr3_aa: CASTPGQGTYEQYF; j_call: TRBJ2-7; v_call: TRBV9
cdr3_aa: CASSEVGDSRGYTF; j_call: TRBJ1-2; v_call: TRBV2
cdr3_aa: CASSSVRGRGYEQYF; j_call: TRBJ2-7; v_call: TRBV5-4
cdr3_aa: CASSYRDGEKLFF; j_call: TRBJ1-4; v_call: TRBV6-6
cdr3_aa: CASSSRGLNTEAFF; j_call: TRBJ1-1; v_call: TRBV19
cdr3_aa: CSVERVDTQYF; j_call: TRBJ2-3; v_call: TRBV29-1
cdr3_aa: CASSRSGRDRYNEQFF; j_call: TRBJ2-1; v_call: TRBV7-3
cdr3_aa: CASRWFPGQPQHF; j_call: TRBJ1-5; v_call: TRBV2
cdr3_aa: CATSDPRQGISEQYF; j_call: TRBJ2-7; v_call: TRBV24-1
cdr3_aa: CASSLTQSQAGELFF; j_call: TRBJ2-2; v_call: TRBV28
cdr3_aa: CSASGEEQFF; j_call: TRBJ2-1; v_call: TRBV20-1
cdr3_aa: CASSFHSQETQYF; j_call: TRBJ2-5; v_call: TRBV5-5
cdr3_aa: CASGPGTSGIYEQYF; j_call: TRBJ2-7; v_call: TRBV3-1/TRBV3-2
cdr3_aa: CASSLGAGAAITDTQYF; j_call: TRBJ2-3; v_call: TRBV7-2
cdr3_aa: CSVEGASGATDTQYF; j_call: TRBJ2-3; v_call: TRBV29-1
cdr3_aa: CAWSALAGWEQYF; j_call: TRBJ2-7; v_call: TRBV30
cdr3_aa: CASSLSGANVLTF; j_call: TRBJ2-6; v_call: TRBV12-3/TRBV12-4
cdr3_aa: CASSQSGRALETQYF; j_call: TRBJ2-5; v_call: TRBV4-1
cdr3_aa: CASRTRLARRGETQYF; j_call: TRBJ2-5; v_call: TRBV28
cdr3_aa: CASSLGGTNEQYF; j_call: TRBJ2-7; v_call: TRBV5-6
cdr3_aa: CASSFQTGGRETQYF; j_call: TRBJ2-5; v_call: TRBV19
cdr3_aa: CASSSRPLEELFF; j_call: TRBJ2-2; v_call: TRBV6-6
cdr3_aa: CASSMDGSDYGYTF; j_call: TRBJ1-2; v_call: TRBV7-8
cdr3_aa: CASSQDVAGAGNEQFF; j_call: TRBJ2-1; v_call: TRBV4-3
cdr3_aa: CASGRVRGTKNIQYF; j_call: TRBJ2-4; v_call: TRBV2
cdr3_aa: CASSQDHGNTIYF; j_call: TRBJ1-3; v_call: TRBV3-1/TRBV3-2
cdr3_aa: CASSINGKQPQHF; j_call: TRBJ1-5; v_call: TRBV19
cdr3_aa: CASSLRTQGQTFHSPLHF; j_call: TRBJ1-6; v_call: TRBV5-1
cdr3_aa: CASSQVTDPNDTQYF; j_call: TRBJ2-3; v_call: TRBV3-1/TRBV3-2
cdr3_aa: CASSLGSPGAYEQYF; j_call: TRBJ2-7; v_call: TRBV7-2
cdr3_aa: CASSPRPYEQYF; j_call: TRBJ2-7; v_call: TRBV11-2
cdr3_aa: CASSVQGTSGNSPLHF; j_call: TRBJ1-6; v_call: TRBV19
cdr3_aa: CASSSGGLAGVGEQFF; j_call: TRBJ2-1; v_call: TRBV13
cdr3_aa: CAIPDRVEETQYF; j_call: TRBJ2-5; v_call: TRBV13
cdr3_aa: CASSQESRGDYGYTF; j_call: TRBJ1-2; v_call: TRBV4-2
cdr3_aa: CSVRTGYNEQFF; j_call: TRBJ2-1; v_call: TRBV29-1
cdr3_aa: CASSLAREVEQYF; j_call: TRBJ2-7; v_call: TRBV27
cdr3_aa: CASSRLRADTQYF; j_call: TRBJ2-3; v_call: TRBV7-9
cdr3_aa: CASRASSGPSYEQYF; j_call: TRBJ2-7; v_call: TRBV19
cdr3_aa: CASSFSGSGYEQYF; j_call: TRBJ2-7; v_call: TRBV7-9
cdr3_aa: CATSRDRAGLEQYF; j_call: TRBJ2-7; v_call: TRBV15
cdr3_aa: CASSPPGTGVSQPQHF; j_call: TRBJ1-5; v_call: TRBV18
cdr3_aa: CASSPLGGRTYNEQFF; j_call: TRBJ2-1; v_call: TRBV28
cdr3_aa: CASRRGQGEAFF; j_call: TRBJ1-1; v_call: TRBV25-1
cdr3_aa: CASSEEASGRYRLDTQYF; j_call: TRBJ2-3; v_call: TRBV2
cdr3_aa: CASSPQRSVGELFF; j_call: TRBJ2-2; v_call: TRBV18
cdr3_aa: CASSLAGGSYEQYF; j_call: TRBJ2-7; v_call: TRBV5-4
cdr3_aa: CASSFTAEGIYGYTF; j_call: TRBJ1-2; v_call: TRBV6-2/TRBV6-3
cdr3_aa: CASTPLRDHYNEQFF; j_call: TRBJ2-1; v_call: TRBV27
cdr3_aa: CASSLELTGDTYEQYF; j_call: TRBJ2-7; v_call: TRBV7-8